This T cell receptor beta chain was documented in a study of blood T cell repertoires in COVID-19. About the research overall: Material from acute and convalescent COVID-19 was sourced from the United States, Italy and Spain.

Assay: immunoSEQ multiplex PCR; the TCRdb copy retains only in-frame clones and omits some. The sample has approximately 240,000 clones, around 84% seen once. V trimming: 4 bases; J trimming: 8 bases; junction bases outside the gene matches: 5. Per germline, CDR1 MNHEY and CDR2 SVGAGI. CDR3 size: 14 residues. The origin of this receptor is a woman over 75 with active or convalescent COVID-19. J is TRBJ1-6 and V is TRBV6-5; TRBD1 matches at 7 bases. The specimen sequenced was peripheral blood. The CDR3 bases are TGTGCCAGCAGTTCACGACAGGGCTATTCACCCCTCCACTTT. It codes for CASSSRQGYSPLHF.